This T cell receptor beta chain stems from a study of CD8+ T cells in alopecia areata. Study-wide points: Scalp repertoires also include resident alphabeta T cells from normal skin.

With regard to this clone: Its target is not known.

Germline lookup yields CDR1 MNHEY and CDR2 SVGAGI. There are 13 residues in the CDR3. The V gene end was trimmed by 5 bases and the J gene end by 3 bases; junction bases not matched to a gene: 2. Investigators isolated RNA and reverse transcribed it into cDNA to act as the sequencing template. Libraries were prepared by immunoSEQ multiplex PCR; TCRdb keeps only in-frame clonotypes and omits some of them. The sample lists around 190,000 clones, 45% to 70% occurring once. The chain combines TRBV6-5 with TRBJ2-5, with TRBD1 matching 8 bases. The TCR sequence derives from a human donor in good health. Sequenced: CD8+ T cells sorted from blood. The CDR3 bases are TGTGCCAGCAGTCTGACAGGGGAAGAGACCCAGTACTTC. Residues: CASSLTGEETQYF.